This T cell receptor (beta chain) was recorded in a study of blood T cells in healthy people across ages. Trimming took off 4 bases at V and 4 bases at J, with 14 bases between the two ends. CDR1 is SGHRS and CDR2 is YFSETQ in the germline V gene. The length of the CDR3 is 15 residues. Using a J-beta primer mix together with a sample-barcoded 5' primer, a second PCR was run for about 7 to 12 cycles. One entry per CDR3 protein, called by TCRdb with MiXCR from the 5' RACE reads. The profile shows hundreds of thousands of distinct CDR3 sequences, 25% to 30% of them singletons. Individuals who donated were healthy Caucasians from Russia aged about 6 to 100. The sample also formed part of further work on T cells of mothers and their children.

Input material: blood. The TCR was taken from a boy aged 5-17 years in good health. The chain links TRBV5-1 to TRBJ2-2; D call uncertain. Here the CDR3 reads CASSLTWVGTGELFF. The DNA for the CDR3 is TGCGCCAGCAGCCTCACGTGGGTGGGCACCGGGGAGCTGTTTTTT.